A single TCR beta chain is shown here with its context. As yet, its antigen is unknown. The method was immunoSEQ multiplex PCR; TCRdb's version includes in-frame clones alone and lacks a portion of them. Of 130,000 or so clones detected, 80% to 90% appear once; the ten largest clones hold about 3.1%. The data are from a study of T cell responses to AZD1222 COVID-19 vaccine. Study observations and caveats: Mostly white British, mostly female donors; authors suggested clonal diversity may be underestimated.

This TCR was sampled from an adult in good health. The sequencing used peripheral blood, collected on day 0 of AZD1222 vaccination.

The CDR3: CASSLTGTGNTEAFF. The CDR3 coding sequence is TGTGCCAGCAGTCTGACCGGGACGGGGAACACTGAAGCTTTCTTT. The gene calls are TRBV27 and TRBJ1-1; TRBD1 might be the D (5 bases). CDR3 length: 15 amino acids. Germline CDR1 and CDR2: MNHEY and SMNVEV (reference sequence). Trimming shortened V by 5 bases and J by 1 base, and 14 bases separated the two germline ends.